This TCR beta chain was identified in a study of blood T cell repertoires in COVID-19. Study background: Sites across the United States, Italy and Spain contributed samples from acute and convalescent COVID-19. From T cells, B-cell-depleted T cells, or PBMCs came the material, which was cDNA or gDNA.

Seattle researchers signed up patients amid active infection and tracked them longitudinally. Per the study methods: Reference gene primer amplification in the assay estimated nucleated cell counts. Generated by immunoSEQ multiplex PCR, the TCRdb table keeps only in-frame clones and is missing some. V and J calls and clone size are as listed in that table; D and trimming were resolved from the DNA. The data hold approximately 97,000 clones, with approximately 90% observed a single time. Germline V gives CDR1 MNHEY, CDR2 SVGAGI. The CDR3 sequence is 13 residues long. After removal of 8 bases from V and 2 bases from J, the junction contained 5 bases not matched to a gene.

The sequence came from a woman between 45 and 65 years old with COVID-19, enrolled during active disease. The sample comprised peripheral blood. The V call is TRBV6-5, the J call TRBJ2-5, with TRBD2 identical over 7 bases. CDR3 protein: CASGGGLQETQYF. The CDR3 nucleotides are TGTGCCAGCGGGGGGGGATTGCAAGAGACCCAGTACTTC.